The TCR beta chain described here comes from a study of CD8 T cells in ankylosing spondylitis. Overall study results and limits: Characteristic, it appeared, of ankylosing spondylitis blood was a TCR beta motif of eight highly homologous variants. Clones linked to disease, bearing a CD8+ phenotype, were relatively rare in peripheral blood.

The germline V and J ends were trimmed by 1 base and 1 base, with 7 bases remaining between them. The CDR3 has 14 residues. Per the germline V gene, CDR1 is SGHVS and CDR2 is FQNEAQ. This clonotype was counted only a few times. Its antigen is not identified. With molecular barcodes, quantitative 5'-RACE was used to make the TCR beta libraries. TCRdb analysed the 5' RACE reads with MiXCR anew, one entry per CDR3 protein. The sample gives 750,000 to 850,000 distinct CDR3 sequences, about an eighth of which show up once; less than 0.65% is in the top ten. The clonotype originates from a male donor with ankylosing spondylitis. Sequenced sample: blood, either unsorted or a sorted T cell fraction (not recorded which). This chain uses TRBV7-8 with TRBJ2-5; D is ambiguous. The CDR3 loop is CASSLGYFQETQYF. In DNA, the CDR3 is TGTGCCAGCAGCTTAGGTTATTTCCAAGAGACCCAGTACTTC. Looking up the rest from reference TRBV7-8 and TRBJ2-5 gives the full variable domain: GAGVSQSPRYKVAKRGQDVALRCDPISGHVSLFWYQQALGQGPEFLTYFQNEAQLDKSGLPSDRFFAERPEGSVSTLKIQRTQQEDSAVYLCASSLGYFQETQYFGPGTRLLVL.